This T cell receptor beta chain stems from a study of cytomegalovirus exposure and HLA in healthy donors. Points on this clone: Antigen: not known.

This PCR relied on a set of 60 Vbeta primers and 13 Jbeta primers. Measured with immunoSEQ multiplex PCR; TCRdb has only the in-frame clones, and not every one. In total, the table holds around 200,000 clones. Study conclusions and caveats: Later analysis identified a missense DCLRE1C variant that was linked to TCR beta V- and J-gene trimming.

This CDR3 has 15 residues. V gave up 6 bases and J gave up 4 bases; unmatched junction bases: 5. Germline CDR1 SNHLY, CDR2 FYNNEI. V is TRBV2 and J is TRBJ2-1, with 11 bases fitting TRBD2. The clonotype originates from a woman between 18 and 30 years old in good health and CMV-seropositive. The sample comprised PBMCs. This CDR3 is CASRKLAGVYNEQFF. The CDR3 coding sequence is TGTGCCAGCAGAAAACTAGCGGGGGTATACAATGAGCAGTTCTTC.